The 29 T cell receptor beta chains reported below all come from one sample, sequenced in a study of T cell changes during pregnancy in multiple sclerosis. TCRdb's table, derived via immunoSEQ multiplex PCR, lists solely in-frame clones and lacks some. The sample lists tens of thousands of clones; roughly nine tenths were seen once. Source: CD4+ T cells from peripheral blood mononuclear cells, taken in the second trimester of pregnancy. These receptors were collected from a female donor in good health, enrolled as a control in a pregnancy study.

This chain connects TRBV4-1 to TRBJ1-1, with a tentative D call TRBD1 (6 bases). V was shortened by 4 bases and J by 0 bases, with 18 bases between the two germline ends. Germline V lookup: CDR1 MGHRA, CDR2 YSYEKL. CDR3 size: 17 residues. The CDR3 spells CASSRPGQGKVNTEAFF. The CDR3 bases are TGCGCCAGCAGCCGCCCAGGCCAGGGGAAGGTGAACACTGAAGCTTTCTTT.

This clone was seen a single time. The rearrangement joins TRBV5-1 to TRBJ2-7, with TRBD1 identical over 9 bases. CDR1 and CDR2 from the germline V gene are SGHRS and YFSETQ. J gave up 3 bases and V 5 bases, and 3 bases lay outside the gene matches. This CDR3 region has 13 residues. The CDR3 protein is CASRTGQGYEQYF. The DNA of the CDR3 is TGCGCCAGCAGGACGGGACAGGGCTACGAGCAGTACTTC.

This clone was picked up one time. V and J are TRBV19 and TRBJ1-1; TRBD1 matches 9 bases. Germline CDR1 is LNHDA and CDR2 is SQIVND (reference sequence). CDR3 length: 15 amino acids. Trimming cost V 4 bases and J 5 bases; bases outside gene matches: 8. In DNA, the CDR3 is TGTGCCAGTAGTACAGACAGGGGGTACGGAACTGAAGCTTTCTTT. This gives the protein CASSTDRGYGTEAFF.

The CDR3 sequence is CASSGRQGGVTEAFF. The CDR3 DNA is TGTGCCAGCAGCGGCCGACAGGGAGGAGTCACTGAAGCTTTCTTT. This chain links TRBV6-5 with TRBJ1-1, with TRBD1 matching 7 bases. This CDR3 spans 15 amino acids. Germline values: CDR1 MNHEY, CDR2 SVGAGI. The junction had 11 bases not matched to a gene; V was cut back by 6 bases and J by 4 bases.

This clone was detected only once. CDR3 coding DNA: TGCGCCAGCAGCTCCAATAGCGGGGGGGCGGCGCAGTATTTT. Residues: CASSSNSGGAAQYF. The chain links TRBV5-1 to TRBJ2-3; TRBD2 agrees at 11 bases. V trimming: 3 bases; J trimming: 10 bases; junction bases outside the gene matches: 7. The V gene's germline CDR1 is SGHRS and CDR2 YFSETQ. This CDR3 is built from 14 residues.

The chain uses TRBV5-1 and TRBJ1-6, with D possibly being TRBD1 (5 bases). V lost 0 bases, J lost 9 bases, and 13 bases lay in between. The CDR3 runs 15 residues. CDR1 and CDR2 from the germline V gene are SGHRS and YFSETQ. The CDR3 DNA reads TGCGCCAGCAGCTTGGCGGGGGACCATTCTTCACCCCTCCACTTT. It yields the protein CASSLAGDHSSPLHF. The full variable domain, rest sourced from reference TRBV5-1 and TRBJ1-6, is KAGVTQTPRYLIKTRGQQVTLSCSPISGHRSVSWYQQTPGQGLQFLFEYFSETQRNKGNFPGRFSGRQFSNSRSEMNVSTLELGDSALYLCASSLAGDHSSPLHFGNGTRLTVT.

The CDR3 DNA is TGCGCCAGCAGCCAAGGTGGCGGGGGCGTGGGGTCCCCTAACTATGGCTACACCTTC. The encoded protein is CASSQGGGGVGSPNYGYTF. The gene calls are TRBV4-1 and TRBJ1-2; possible D gene TRBD1, 6 bases. The germline V gene encodes CDR1 MGHRA and CDR2 YSYEKL. V was clipped by 1 base and J by 0 bases, with 21 bases between them. This CDR3 spans 19 amino acids.

This chain joins TRBV27 and TRBJ2-7; D is uncertain. V was trimmed by 3 bases and J by 2 bases, leaving 11 bases between them. The CDR3 extends over 14 amino acids. The germline CDR1 and CDR2 sequences are MNHEY and SMNVEV (reference sequence). CDR3 in amino acids: CASSFGQAPYEQYF. CDR3 sequence (DNA): TGTGCCAGCAGTTTTGGGCAGGCCCCCTACGAGCAGTACTTC.

This clone was observed a single time. V usage is TRBV11-3 and J usage is TRBJ2-2, with D possibly matching TRBD1 (5 bases). CDR1 is SGHNT and CDR2 is YENEEA in the germline V gene. V shed 3 bases and J shed 2 bases, with 7 bases lying between them. The CDR3 sequence is 14 residues long. This CDR3 is CASSLQGNTGELFF. CDR3 coding DNA: TGTGCCAGCAGCTTGCAGGGTAACACCGGGGAGCTGTTTTTT.

The CDR3 DNA is TGTGCCAGCAGATTGGACAGGGAGGCCGGGGAGCTGTTTTTT. Translating gives CASRLDREAGELFF. The chain links TRBV27 to TRBJ2-2; 8 bases map to TRBD1. After removal of 6 bases from V and 6 bases from J, the junction contained 6 bases not matched to a gene. This CDR3 contains 14 residues. Germline V lookup: CDR1 MNHEY, CDR2 SMNVEV (reference sequence).

This clone was seen more than once but under ten times. The V call is TRBV11-3, the J call TRBJ2-7; possibly TRBD1 for D (5 bases). CDR1 is SGHNT and CDR2 is YENEEA in the germline V gene. CDR3 length equals 18 residues. V lost 0 bases to trimming and J lost 0 bases, with 18 bases between them. CDR3 residues: CASSLEQGGSPSSYEQYF. Written as DNA, the CDR3 is TGTGCCAGCAGCTTAGAGCAGGGCGGCTCACCGAGCTCCTACGAGCAGTACTTC.

The V call is TRBV4-3, the J call TRBJ1-2; D may be TRBD1 (5 bases). The CDR3 has 13 residues. Trimming removed 4 bases at V and 2 bases at J, with 8 bases between. Germline loops: CDR1 LGHNA, CDR2 YSLEER. The CDR3 protein is CASSPQVNYGYTF. CDR3 bases: TGCGCCAGCAGCCCACAGGTAAACTATGGCTACACCTTC.

The chain uses TRBV9 and TRBJ2-3; the D gene is possibly TRBD1 (6 bases). CDR1 SGDLS and CDR2 YYNGEE come from the germline V gene. The CDR3 length is 18 residues. Between the trimmed V and J ends, which lost 3 bases and 4 bases, there was a span of 24 bases. CDR3 bases: TGTGCCAGCAGCGCAGACTACAGGGAGCAAGGGTGGTCAGATACGCAGTATTTT. Translation gives CASSADYREQGWSDTQYF.

The V gene is TRBV7-2, the J gene TRBJ2-5; 8 bases align to TRBD1. The ends lost 3 bases at V and 0 bases at J; junction bases unmatched: 3. The CDR3 totals 15 residues. Germline CDR1 and CDR2: SGHTA and FQGNSA. This CDR3 reads CASSLGDRYQETQYF. CDR3 sequence (DNA): TGTGCCAGCAGCTTGGGGGACAGGTACCAAGAGACCCAGTACTTC.

The chain joins TRBV19 to TRBJ2-5, with 7 positions matching TRBD2. Germline CDR1 reads LNHDA; CDR2 reads SQIVND (reference sequence). The trim removed 0 bases at V and 7 bases at J, leaving 5 bases unmatched. The CDR3 has 14 amino acids. The CDR3: CASSIEGGSGTQYF. The CDR3 nucleotides are TGTGCCAGTAGTATAGAGGGGGGGTCCGGGACCCAGTACTTC. Full variable domain (outside the CDR3, taken from reference TRBV19 and TRBJ2-5): DGGITQSPKYLFRKEGQNVTLSCEQNLNHDAMYWYRQDPGQGLRLIYYSQIVNDFQKGDIAEGYSVSREKKESFPLTVTSAQKNPTAFYLCASSIEGGSGTQYFGPGTRLLVL.

V usage is TRBV18 and J usage is TRBJ1-6; 9 nucleotides line up with TRBD1. The CDR3 extends over 15 amino acids. In germline, CDR1 is KGHSH, CDR2 LQKENI. Trimming at V came to 5 bases and at J to 5 bases, leaving 4 bases not matched to a gene. As DNA, the CDR3 is TGTGCCAGCTCAGCAAGACAGGGGGATAATTCACCCCTCCACTTT. It yields the protein CASSARQGDNSPLHF. Combining the CDR3 with reference TRBV18 and TRBJ1-6 gives the whole variable domain NAGVMQNPRHLVRRRGQEARLRCSPMKGHSHVYWYRQLPEEGLKFMVYLQKENIIDESGMPKERFSAEFPKEGPSILRIQQVVRGDSAAYFCASSARQGDNSPLHFGNGTRLTVT.

This chain joins TRBV12-2 and TRBJ2-7; whether TRBD2, the table's D call, matches the DNA was not checked. TRBV12-2 is listed as a pseudogene. This CDR3 region has 18 residues. The DNA of the CDR3 is TGTGCAAGTCGCTTAGCTTATTGCCCACTAGCGGAACCTTACGAGCAGTACTTC. This encodes CASRLAYCPLAEPYEQYF.

This clone was seen just once. The V gene is TRBV6-1, the J gene TRBJ2-4; D gene unclear. Germline-derived CDR1 and CDR2 are MNHNS and SASEGT. With 7 bases removed from V and 3 bases from J, the gap between germline ends came to 13 bases. The CDR3 consists of 14 residues. The CDR3 loop is CASISSDYKNIQYF. CDR3 in DNA: TGTGCCAGCATCTCGAGTGATTACAAAAACATTCAGTACTTC.

The rearrangement joins TRBV2 to TRBJ2-5, with a tentative D call TRBD2 (6 bases). The end of the DNA aligns better with TRBJ2-7, so the J call may be wrong. Germline-derived CDR1 and CDR2 are SNHLY and FYNNEI. CDR3 size: 11 residues. The CDR3 DNA follows: TGTGCCGGCGGGACGGCCTACGAGCAGTACTTC. Its translation: CAGGTAYEQYF.

The chain links TRBV2 to TRBJ2-3; 12 nucleotides match TRBD2. The CDR3 has 16 amino acids. Trimming cost V 3 bases and J 1 base; bases outside gene matches: 2. Germline V lookup: CDR1 SNHLY, CDR2 FYNNEI. This CDR3 is CASSDRLAGGTDTQYF. The DNA for the CDR3 is TGTGCCAGCAGTGACAGACTAGCGGGGGGCACAGATACGCAGTATTTT.

J is TRBJ1-5 and V is TRBV7-2; 8 nucleotides align to TRBD1. J was trimmed by 3 bases and V by 5 bases; bases with no gene match: 3. Germline-derived CDR1 and CDR2 are SGHTA and FQGNSA. The CDR3 totals 14 residues. CDR3 region: CASSPDRANQPQHF. The CDR3 nucleotides read TGTGCCAGCAGCCCGGACAGGGCCAATCAGCCCCAGCATTTT.

V is TRBV6-1 and J is TRBJ2-7, with D tentatively TRBD2 (5 bases). The CDR3 consists of 14 residues. Trimming cost V 7 bases and J 0 bases, with 13 bases left between them. Germline V CDR1 and CDR2: MNHNS, SASEGT. The CDR3 sequence is CASTPTGSSYEQYF. As DNA, the CDR3 is TGTGCCAGCACCCCCACGGGAAGCTCCTACGAGCAGTACTTC.

The rearrangement links TRBV11-2 to TRBJ1-1; TRBD1 is a possible D gene (5 bases). The CDR3 sequence is 15 residues long. V shed 1 base and J shed 5 bases, with 14 bases lying between them. Per the germline V gene, CDR1 is SGHAT and CDR2 is FQNNGV. DNA of the CDR3: TGTGCCAGCAGCTTAGTATCTTGGGGGGGGACTGAAGCTTTCTTT. Amino acids: CASSLVSWGGTEAFF.

The chain is built from TRBV4-2 and TRBJ1-2; TRBD1 might be the D (6 bases). The germline V gene encodes CDR1 LGHNA and CDR2 YNFKEQ. V dropped 4 bases and J dropped 2 bases, with 14 bases sitting between them. This CDR3 comprises 15 residues. CDR3: CASSPIGGENYGYTF. CDR3 bases: TGTGCCAGCAGCCCTATAGGGGGGGAAAACTATGGCTACACCTTC.

V gene TRBV7-2 combines with J gene TRBJ2-3; tentative D call: TRBD1 (5 bases). Trimming left V 1 base short and J 3 bases short, with 14 bases between. The CDR3 has 16 amino acids. CDR1 and CDR2 from the germline V gene are SGHTA and FQGNSA. CDR3 sequence (DNA): TGTGCCAGCAGCTTAGAATGGGCTAAGGGGACAGATACGCAGTATTTT. Translating it yields CASSLEWAKGTDTQYF.

The rearrangement links TRBV9 to TRBJ2-2; the D is unclear. Germline CDR1 and CDR2: SGDLS and YYNGEE. V shed 0 bases and J shed 2 bases, with 11 bases lying between them. This CDR3 contains 16 residues. The CDR3 coding sequence is TGTGCCAGCAGCGTAGAAATAACACCAAACACCGGGGAGCTGTTTTTT. Its protein product is CASSVEITPNTGELFF.

The chain links TRBV5-4 to TRBJ2-7, with D perhaps matching TRBD2 (5 bases). CDR1 SGHNT and CDR2 YYREEE come from the germline V gene (reference sequence). V lost 0 bases and J 3 bases, leaving 13 bases between the germline ends. There are 15 residues in the CDR3. The CDR3 region has the DNA TGTGCCAGCAGCTTGGAGCATACGGGAAACTACGAGCAGTACTTC. This sequence encodes CASSLEHTGNYEQYF.

This clone has only one observation. The CDR3: CASSYVAEPGSNEQFF. Here the CDR3 DNA reads TGTGCCAGCAGTTACGTCGCGGAGCCGGGGAGCAATGAGCAGTTCTTC. The V gene is TRBV6-7, the J gene TRBJ2-1; maybe TRBD2 (5 bases). TRBV6-7 is sorted into the ORF group, with uncertain function. The V gene lost 2 bases and the J gene lost 6 bases, with 17 bases spanning the gap. The CDR3 is 16 amino acids.

The gene calls are TRBV7-2 and TRBJ1-1; D is unclear. Trimming took 2 bases from V and 4 from J, leaving 11 bases between them. Germline CDR1 reads SGHTA; CDR2 reads FQGNSA. The CDR3 is 14 amino acids. The CDR3 DNA sequence: TGTGCCAGCAGCTTATCATCGGGAGGCACTGAAGCTTTCTTT. It yields the protein CASSLSSGGTEAFF.